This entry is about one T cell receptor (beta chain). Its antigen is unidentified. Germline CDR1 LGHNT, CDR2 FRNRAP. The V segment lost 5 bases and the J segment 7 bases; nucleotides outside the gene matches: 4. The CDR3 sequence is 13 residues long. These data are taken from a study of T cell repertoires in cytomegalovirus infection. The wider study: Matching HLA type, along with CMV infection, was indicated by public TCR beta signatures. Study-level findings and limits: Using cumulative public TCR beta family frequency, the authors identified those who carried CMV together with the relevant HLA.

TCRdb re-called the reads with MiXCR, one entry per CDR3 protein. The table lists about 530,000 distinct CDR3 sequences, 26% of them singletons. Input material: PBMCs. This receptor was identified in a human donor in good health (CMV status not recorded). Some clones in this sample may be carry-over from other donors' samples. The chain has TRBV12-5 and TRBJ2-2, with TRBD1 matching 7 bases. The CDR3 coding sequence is TGTGCTAGTGGTCGTCACAGGGGCGGGGAGCTGTTTTTT. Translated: CASGRHRGGELFF.